The 25 T cell receptor beta chains listed next were all sequenced from one sample in a study of early T cells in non-severe SARS-CoV-2 infection (dated by TCRdb to about 2021). Libraries were constructed by 5' RACE. The sequencer listed for this sample is NextSeq 500. TCRdb trimmed the raw reads at Q25, called clones with MiXCR and kept productive beta chains. Each CDR3 protein gets just one entry, which takes the most common genes and DNA from the rows behind it. In this sample the table shows approximately 70,000 distinct CDR3 sequences, 10% of which occur a single time. The ten largest make up around 16% of the sample. Sequencing was performed on whole blood, taken at baseline. These receptors all stem from an adult who was a healthcare worker with PCR-confirmed SARS-CoV-2 infection or an uninfected control (not recorded which).

This clonotype was seen ten or more times. The V gene is TRBV28, the J gene TRBJ2-7, with 7 bases lining up with TRBD1. The CDR3 is made up of 14 amino acids. After removal of 5 bases from V and 5 bases from J, the junction contained 9 bases not matched to a gene. The germline CDR1 and CDR2 sequences are MDHEN and SYDVKM. CDR3 bases: TGTGCCAGCAGTCCCGGGACAGCCTTGGACGAGCAGTACTTC. It translates to CASSPGTALDEQYF. Filled out from reference TRBV28 and TRBJ2-7, the complete variable domain reads DVKVTQSSRYLVKRTGEKVFLECVQDMDHENMFWYRQDPGLGLRLIYFSYDVKMKEKGDIPEGYSVSREKKERFSLILESASTNQTSMYLCASSPGTALDEQYFGPGTRLTVT.

As concerns this clonotype: A much larger clone lies one base from this, so it may be a read error. The rearrangement uses TRBV10-3 and TRBJ2-1; possibly TRBD2 for D (5 bases). CDR1 ENHRY and CDR2 SYGVKD come from the germline V gene. The CDR3 is 11 amino acids. CDR3 bases: TGTGCCATCATTTCGGGAAATGAGCAGATCTTC. This translates into CAIISGNEQIF.

This clonotype has ten or more counts. The rearrangement links TRBV24-1 to TRBJ1-2; D is uncertain. CDR1 is KGHDR and CDR2 is SFDVKD in the germline V gene. The CDR3 covers 14 residues. With 6 bases removed from V and 6 bases from J, the gap between germline ends came to 16 bases. The CDR3 sequence: CATSPNRVQHGYTF. CDR3 nucleotides: TGTGCCACCAGTCCTAACAGAGTTCAGCATGGCTACACCTTC.

The chain employs TRBV5-4 and TRBJ1-1; TRBD1 might be the D (6 bases). V was trimmed by 0 bases and J by 5 bases, leaving 8 bases between them. The CDR3 has 13 residues. Germline CDR1 and CDR2: SGHNT and YYREEE (reference sequence). This CDR3 is CASSLEGVTEAFF. In nucleotides, the CDR3 is TGTGCCAGCAGCTTGGAGGGGGTTACTGAAGCTTTCTTT.

This clonotype was counted ten times or more. This chain joins TRBV29-1 and TRBJ1-4; D perhaps matches TRBD1 (5 bases). The CDR3 is 13 amino acids. Germline loops: CDR1 SQVTM, CDR2 ANQGSEA. V lost 5 bases to trimming and J lost 4 bases, with 11 bases between them. DNA of the CDR3: TGCAGCGTTTCGGGGGGATTTAATGAAAAACTGTTTTTT. Encoded protein: CSVSGGFNEKLFF.

The sample holds many counts of this clonotype. This rearrangement joins TRBV28 to TRBJ2-2, with no clear D. The CDR3 contains 14 residues. CDR1 and CDR2 (germline): MDHEN, SYDVKM. Between the trimmed V and J ends, which lost 5 bases and 5 bases, there was a span of 12 bases. The CDR3 sequence: CASSPGRYTGELFF. In DNA form, the CDR3 reads TGTGCCAGCAGTCCTGGACGTTATACCGGGGAGCTGTTTTTT. The full variable domain, rest sourced from reference TRBV28 and TRBJ2-2, is DVKVTQSSRYLVKRTGEKVFLECVQDMDHENMFWYRQDPGLGLRLIYFSYDVKMKEKGDIPEGYSVSREKKERFSLILESASTNQTSMYLCASSPGRYTGELFFGEGSRLTVL.

The J gene is TRBJ1-1, the V gene TRBV12-3 or TRBV12-4, with D unresolved. Trimming took off 0 bases at V and 0 bases at J, with 8 bases between the two ends. CDR3 length: 15 amino acids. The CDR3 DNA reads TGTGCCAGCAGTTTAGCGCGTTCCATGAACACTGAAGCTTTCTTT. Protein sequence: CASSLARSMNTEAFF.

Ten or more counts support this clonotype. This chain links TRBV10-3 with TRBJ2-5; D is uncertain. The CDR3 totals 14 residues. Per the germline V gene, CDR1 is ENHRY and CDR2 is SYGVKD. With 4 bases removed from V and 2 bases from J, the gap between germline ends came to 11 bases. CDR3 loop: CAISVAHHQETQYF. The CDR3 bases are TGTGCCATCAGTGTAGCACATCATCAAGAGACCCAGTACTTC.

This rearrangement joins TRBV12-3 or TRBV12-4 to TRBJ2-1; D could derive from TRBD1 or TRBD2 (6 bases each). The CDR3 extends over 16 amino acids. Trimming shortened V by 7 bases and J by 6 bases, and 22 bases separated the two germline ends. CDR3 loop: CASTPDGGTRGNEQFF. CDR3 DNA sequence: TGTGCCAGCACTCCCGATGGGGGCACGCGGGGCAATGAGCAGTTCTTC.

This clonotype was recorded a few times. This chain connects TRBV28 to TRBJ2-3, with TRBD2 matching 9 bases. The germline V gene has CDR1 MDHEN and CDR2 SYDVKM. Trimming cost V 3 bases and J 10 bases; bases outside gene matches: 14. This CDR3 is 16 amino acids long. CDR3 loop: CASSFAGGRAPGAQYF. The CDR3 DNA sequence: TGTGCCAGCAGTTTCGCCGGCGGGAGGGCCCCAGGTGCGCAGTATTTT.

This clonotype has ten or more counts. The chain is built from TRBV6-6 and TRBJ2-5; 7 bases fit TRBD1. Trimming removed 5 bases from V and 9 bases from J; junction bases left unmatched: 3. From germline, CDR1 is MNHNY and CDR2 SVGAGI (reference sequence). CDR3 length equals 11 residues. The CDR3 region is CASSETGAQYF. The CDR3 nucleotides read TGTGCCAGCAGTGAAACAGGGGCCCAGTACTTC.

CDR3 amino acids: CSVEVADYEQYF. DNA for the CDR3: TGCAGCGTTGAAGTGGCAGACTACGAGCAGTACTTC. The chain is built from TRBV29-1 and TRBJ2-7, with D hard to call. Deletions cut 1 base from V and 3 bases from J, with 7 bases between. The V gene's germline CDR1 is SQVTM and CDR2 ANQGSEA. The CDR3 sequence is 12 residues long.

This clonotype was observed many times. The J gene is TRBJ2-2, the V gene TRBV6-2 or TRBV6-3, with TRBD2 matching 8 bases. Looked up from germline, CDR1 is MNHEY and CDR2 is SVGEGT. This CDR3 region has 16 residues. V was clipped by 5 bases and J by 4 bases; unmatched bases: 9. In nucleotides, the CDR3 is TGTGCCAGCAGTGAAATAAGCGGGAGATTCACCGGGGAGCTGTTTTTT. The encoded protein is CASSEISGRFTGELFF.

The sample holds many counts of this clonotype. The gene calls are TRBV7-2 and TRBJ1-2; 9 bases align to TRBD1. CDR1 is SGHTA, CDR2 FQGNSA, per germline. The CDR3 covers 13 residues. The J segment lost 8 bases and the V segment lost 0 bases, leaving 1 base of the junction unmatched. This CDR3 is CASSLAGQGGYTF. The CDR3 nucleotides read TGTGCCAGCAGCTTAGCGGGACAGGGCGGCTACACCTTC.

This clonotype was counted ten times or more. The chain combines TRBV7-3 with TRBJ2-1; D is possibly TRBD1 (5 bases). With 1 base removed from V and 0 bases from J, the gap between germline ends came to 10 bases. Per the germline V gene, CDR1 is SGHTA and CDR2 is FQGTGA. This CDR3 has 16 amino acids. The DNA of the CDR3 is TGTGCCAGCAGCTTAAGGGGCGGAAGCTCCTACAATGAGCAGTTCTTC. Translation gives CASSLRGGSSYNEQFF.

The chain has TRBV20-1 and TRBJ2-1, with D unresolved. From germline, CDR1 is DFQATT and CDR2 SNEGSKA (reference sequence). This CDR3 comprises 11 residues. The DNA for the CDR3 is TGCGGGATACACTATGCCAATGAGCAGTTCTTC. Protein product: CGIHYANEQFF.

Many counts were recorded for this clonotype. Here the CDR3 reads CASSYGRTYEQYF. CDR3 sequence (DNA): TGTGCCAGCAGTTACGGACGGACCTACGAGCAGTACTTC. The V call is TRBV6-2 or TRBV6-3, the J call TRBJ2-7; D is unresolved. The germline V and J ends were trimmed by 2 bases and 2 bases, with 7 bases remaining between them. The germline V gene has CDR1 MNHEY and CDR2 SVGEGT. This CDR3 is 13 amino acids long.

Judged by abundance, this clonotype is medium-sized. V and J are TRBV11-2 and TRBJ2-2, with D unclear. CDR1 SGHAT and CDR2 FQNNGV come from the germline V gene. The CDR3 length is 13 residues. The V end was cut by 0 bases, the J end by 2 bases, with 1 base between. The CDR3: CASSLENTGELFF. The DNA of the CDR3 is TGTGCCAGCAGCTTAGAAAACACCGGGGAGCTGTTTTTT.

This clonotype turned up a few times. The chain has TRBV7-9 and TRBJ2-7; 7 bases fit TRBD1. J gave up 6 bases and V 5 bases, and 4 bases lay outside the gene matches. CDR3 length: 12 residues. Germline V gene data show CDR1 as SEHNR and CDR2 as FQNEAQ (reference sequence). The CDR3 DNA sequence: TGTGCCAGCAGCATAGACAGGGTCGAGCAGTACTTC. The encoded protein is CASSIDRVEQYF.

This clonotype was counted only a few times. This chain joins TRBV6-6 and TRBJ1-2; TRBD1 might be the D (5 bases). Trimming took off 2 bases at V and 7 bases at J, with 5 bases between the two ends. This CDR3 region has 11 residues. Looked up from germline, CDR1 is MNHNY and CDR2 is SVGAGI (reference sequence). The CDR3 sequence: CASSYGAGYTF. DNA of the CDR3: TGTGCCAGCAGTTACGGGGCTGGCTACACCTTC.

V is TRBV7-2 and J is TRBJ2-2; no definite D call. The CDR3 is 15 amino acids. Germline V gene sequence: CDR1 SGHTA, CDR2 FQGNSA. The germline V and J ends were trimmed by 0 bases and 6 bases, with 11 bases remaining between them. The DNA of the CDR3 is TGTGCCAGCAGCTTAGCGCTAAGTGGGGCCGGGGAGCTGTTTTTT. It encodes CASSLALSGAGELFF.

The rearrangement uses TRBV4-2 and TRBJ2-3, with TRBD1 as a possible D gene (6 bases). V lost 0 bases, J lost 0 bases, and 10 bases lay in between. Germline loops: CDR1 LGHNA, CDR2 YNFKEQ. The CDR3 runs 16 residues. This CDR3 reads CASSQDGQSSTDTQYF. For the CDR3, the DNA is TGTGCCAGCAGCCAAGACGGACAGTCTAGCACAGATACGCAGTATTTT.

This clonotype has only a few counts. This rearrangement joins TRBV27 to TRBJ2-7; unclear D gene. V gave up 5 bases and J gave up 0 bases, with 14 bases separating them. Germline V gene data show CDR1 as MNHEY and CDR2 as SMNVEV (reference sequence). The CDR3 contains 15 residues. The DNA for the CDR3 is TGTGCCAGCAGTCCCCGTCGAAAGCCCTCCTACGAGCAGTACTTC. As protein: CASSPRRKPSYEQYF.

J is TRBJ2-5 and V is TRBV7-3; 9 bases align to TRBD2. Germline values: CDR1 SGHTA, CDR2 FQGTGA. The CDR3 is 15 amino acids. The trim removed 5 bases at V and 3 bases at J, leaving 7 bases unmatched. The DNA for the CDR3 is TGTGCCAGCAGCCCTGGACTAGCGACTAAAGAGACCCAGTACTTC. It codes for CASSPGLATKETQYF. Full variable domain (outside the CDR3, taken from reference TRBV7-3 and TRBJ2-5): GAGVSQTPSNKVTEKGKYVELRCDPISGHTALYWYRQSLGQGPEFLIYFQGTGAADDSGLPNDRFFAVRPEGSVSTLKIQRTERGDSAVYLCASSPGLATKETQYFGPGTRLLVL.

The chain is built from TRBV28 and TRBJ1-4, with TRBD1 matching over 8 bases. From germline, CDR1 is MDHEN and CDR2 SYDVKM. This CDR3 has 14 amino acids. The V and J ends lost 6 bases and 10 bases, in that order; junction bases with no gene match: 10. In nucleotides, the CDR3 is TGTGCCAGCAGCCGCACCGACAGGGGCCGAAAACTGTTTTTT. This sequence encodes CASSRTDRGRKLFF.